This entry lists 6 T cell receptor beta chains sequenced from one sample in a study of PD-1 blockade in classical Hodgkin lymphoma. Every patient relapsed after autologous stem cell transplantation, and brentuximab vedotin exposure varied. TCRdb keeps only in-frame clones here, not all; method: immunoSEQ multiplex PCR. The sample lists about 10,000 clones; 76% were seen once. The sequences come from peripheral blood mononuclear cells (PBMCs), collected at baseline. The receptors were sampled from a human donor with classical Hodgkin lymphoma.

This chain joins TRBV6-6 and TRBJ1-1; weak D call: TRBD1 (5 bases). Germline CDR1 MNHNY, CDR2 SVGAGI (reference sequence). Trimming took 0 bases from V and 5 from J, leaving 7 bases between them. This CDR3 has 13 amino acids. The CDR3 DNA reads TGTGCCAGCAGTTACTCGCGGGGGACTGAAGCTTTCTTT. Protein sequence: CASSYSRGTEAFF.

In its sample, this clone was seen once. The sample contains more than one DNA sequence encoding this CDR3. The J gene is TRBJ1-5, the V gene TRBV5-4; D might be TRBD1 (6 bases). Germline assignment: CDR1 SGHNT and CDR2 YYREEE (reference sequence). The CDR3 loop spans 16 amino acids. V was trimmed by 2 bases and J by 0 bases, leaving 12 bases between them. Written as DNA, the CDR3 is TGTGCCAGCAGCTTAGGACAGTCCTATAGCAATCAGCCCCAGCATTTT. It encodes CASSLGQSYSNQPQHF.

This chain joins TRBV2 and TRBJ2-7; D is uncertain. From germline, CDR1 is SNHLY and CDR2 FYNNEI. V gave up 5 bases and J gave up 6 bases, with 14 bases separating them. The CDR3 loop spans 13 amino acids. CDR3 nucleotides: TGTGCCAGCAGTCTCCACATGGAGAGCGAGCAGTACTTC. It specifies CASSLHMESEQYF.

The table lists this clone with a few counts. The CDR3: CASSRQGLNYGYTF. CDR3 in DNA: TGTGCCAGTAGTAGACAGGGCCTTAACTATGGCTACACCTTC. V is TRBV19 and J is TRBJ1-2, with 7 positions matching TRBD1. Germline V gene lookup returns CDR1 LNHDA and CDR2 SQIVND (reference sequence). The CDR3 extends over 14 amino acids. Trimming cost V 4 bases and J 1 base; bases outside gene matches: 3.

DNA for the CDR3: TGTGCCAGCAGTGAATATATGGGAGAAGCCAAAAACATTCAGTACTTC. Its translation is CASSEYMGEAKNIQYF. This rearrangement joins TRBV6-1 to TRBJ2-4; a weak D match, TRBD2 (5 bases). Germline CDR1 and CDR2: MNHNS and SASEGT. V was cut by 2 bases and J by 0 bases, with 11 bases left in between. The CDR3 has 16 residues.

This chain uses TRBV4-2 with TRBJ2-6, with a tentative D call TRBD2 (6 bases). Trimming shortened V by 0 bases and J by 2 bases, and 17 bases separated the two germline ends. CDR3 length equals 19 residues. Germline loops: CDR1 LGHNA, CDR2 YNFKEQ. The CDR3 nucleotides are TGTGCCAGCAGCCAAGAGGGAGGAGGAGTAGTCGCTGGGGCCAACGTCCTGACTTTC. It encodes CASSQEGGGVVAGANVLTF.